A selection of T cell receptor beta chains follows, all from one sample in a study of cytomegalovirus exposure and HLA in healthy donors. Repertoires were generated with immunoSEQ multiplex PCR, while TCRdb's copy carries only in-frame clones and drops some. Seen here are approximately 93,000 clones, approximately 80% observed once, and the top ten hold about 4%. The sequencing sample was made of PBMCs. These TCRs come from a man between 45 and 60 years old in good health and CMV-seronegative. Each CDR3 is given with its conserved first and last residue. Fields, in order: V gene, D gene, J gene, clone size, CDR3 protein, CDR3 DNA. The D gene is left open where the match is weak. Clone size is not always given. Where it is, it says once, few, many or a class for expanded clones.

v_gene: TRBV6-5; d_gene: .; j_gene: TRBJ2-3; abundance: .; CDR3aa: CATALDRANTQYF; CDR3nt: TGTGCCACGGCTCTAGATCGAGCGAATACGCAGTATTTT
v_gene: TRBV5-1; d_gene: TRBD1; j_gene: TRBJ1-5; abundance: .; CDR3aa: CASSLTGDLNNQPQHF; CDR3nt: TGCGCCAGCAGCCTGACAGGGGACCTAAACAATCAGCCCCAGCATTTT
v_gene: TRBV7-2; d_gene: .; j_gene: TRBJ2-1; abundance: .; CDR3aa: CASSLETGPQFF; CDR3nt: TGTGCCAGCAGCTTAGAAACGGGTCCCCAGTTCTTC
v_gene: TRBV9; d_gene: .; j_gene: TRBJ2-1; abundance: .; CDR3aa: CASSVLASSYNEQFF; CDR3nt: TGTGCCAGCAGCGTTCTAGCGTCTTCCTACAATGAGCAGTTCTTC
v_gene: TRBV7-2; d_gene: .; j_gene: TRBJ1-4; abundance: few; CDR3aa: CASSLFHRDEKLFF; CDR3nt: TGTGCCAGCAGCTTATTTCACAGGGATGAAAAACTGTTTTTT
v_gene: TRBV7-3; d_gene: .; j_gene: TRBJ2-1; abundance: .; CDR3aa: CASSPNRAGSLNEQFF; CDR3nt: TGTGCCAGCAGCCCCAATAGAGCGGGTTCTCTCAATGAGCAGTTCTTC
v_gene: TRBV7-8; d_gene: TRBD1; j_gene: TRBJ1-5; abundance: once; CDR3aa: CASSSSTGLGSNQPQHF; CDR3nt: TGTGCCAGCAGCTCTTCGACAGGGCTGGGGAGCAATCAGCCCCAGCATTTT
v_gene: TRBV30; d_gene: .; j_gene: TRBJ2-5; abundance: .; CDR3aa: CAWSVSPGPETQYF; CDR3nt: TGTGCCTGGAGTGTATCTCCAGGGCCAGAGACCCAGTACTTC
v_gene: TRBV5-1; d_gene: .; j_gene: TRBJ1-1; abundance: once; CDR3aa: CATSEFGEGTEAFF; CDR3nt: TGCGCCACCTCGGAATTCGGGGAGGGCACTGAAGCTTTCTTT
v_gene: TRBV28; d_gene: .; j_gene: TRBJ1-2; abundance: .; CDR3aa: CASKGGASNYGYTF; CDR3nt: TGTGCCAGCAAGGGGGGGGCAAGTAACTATGGCTACACCTTC
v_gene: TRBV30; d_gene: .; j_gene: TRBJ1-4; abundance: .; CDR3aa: CAWSVGGARGEKLFF; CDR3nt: TGTGCCTGGAGTGTAGGAGGGGCGCGCGGTGAAAAACTGTTTTTT
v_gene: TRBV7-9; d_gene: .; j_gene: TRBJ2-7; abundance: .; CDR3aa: CASSLRVGVMYEQYF; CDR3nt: TGTGCCAGCAGCCTACGAGTGGGAGTGATGTACGAGCAGTACTTC
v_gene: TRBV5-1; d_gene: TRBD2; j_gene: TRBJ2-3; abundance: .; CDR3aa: CASSLLSGSRGTDTQYF; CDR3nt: TGCGCCAGCAGCTTATTAAGCGGGAGTCGGGGCACAGATACGCAGTATTTT
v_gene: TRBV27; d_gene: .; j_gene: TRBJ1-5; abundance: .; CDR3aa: CASSLGQGRIDQPQHF; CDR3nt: TGTGCCAGCAGTTTAGGGCAGGGGAGAATCGATCAGCCCCAGCATTTT
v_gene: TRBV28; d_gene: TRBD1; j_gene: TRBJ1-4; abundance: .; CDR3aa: CASSPGRGLREKLFF; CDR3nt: TGTGCCAGCAGTCCCGGCAGGGGGCTGAGAGAAAAACTGTTTTTT
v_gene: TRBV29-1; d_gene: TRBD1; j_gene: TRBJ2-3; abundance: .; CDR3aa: CSVLGQGSTDTQYF; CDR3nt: TGCAGCGTCCTAGGACAGGGCAGCACAGATACGCAGTATTTT
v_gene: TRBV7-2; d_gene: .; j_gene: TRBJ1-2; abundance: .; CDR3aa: CASSLGRDYGYTF; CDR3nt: TGTGCCAGCAGCTTAGGGAGAGACTATGGCTACACCTTC
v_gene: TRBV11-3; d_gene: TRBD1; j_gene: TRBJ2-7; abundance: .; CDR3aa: CASSSGTGVTYEQYF; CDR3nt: TGTGCCAGCAGCTCCGGGACAGGGGTAACCTACGAGCAGTACTTC
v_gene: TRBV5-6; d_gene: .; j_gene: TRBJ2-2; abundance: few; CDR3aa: CASSLGLSGELFF; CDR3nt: TGTGCCAGCAGCTTGGGACTTTCCGGGGAGCTGTTTTTT
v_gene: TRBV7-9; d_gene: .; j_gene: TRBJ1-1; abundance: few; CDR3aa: CASSSGRGMNTEAFF; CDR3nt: TGTGCCAGCAGCTCGGGCAGGGGCATGAACACTGAAGCTTTCTTT
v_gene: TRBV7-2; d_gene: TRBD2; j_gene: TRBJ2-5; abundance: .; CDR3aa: CASSFSGRGEEETQYF; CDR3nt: TGTGCCAGCAGCTTTAGCGGGAGGGGGGAGGAAGAGACCCAGTACTTC
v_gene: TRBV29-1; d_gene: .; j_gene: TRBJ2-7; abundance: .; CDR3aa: CRTRDTPDYEQYF; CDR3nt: TGCAGGACCCGGGACACACCCGATTACGAGCAGTACTTC
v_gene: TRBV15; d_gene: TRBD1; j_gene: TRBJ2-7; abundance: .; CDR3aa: CATSRGSHRGLYEQYF; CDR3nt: TGTGCCACCAGCAGAGGAAGCCACAGGGGGCTATACGAGCAGTACTTC
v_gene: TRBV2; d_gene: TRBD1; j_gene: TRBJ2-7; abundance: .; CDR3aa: CASKTGGFYEQYF; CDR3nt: TGTGCCAGCAAGACAGGGGGCTTCTACGAGCAGTACTTC
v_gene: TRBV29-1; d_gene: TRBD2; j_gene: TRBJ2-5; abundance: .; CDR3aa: CSVGLAGTQETQYF; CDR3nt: TGCAGCGTTGGGCTAGCGGGAACTCAAGAGACCCAGTACTTC
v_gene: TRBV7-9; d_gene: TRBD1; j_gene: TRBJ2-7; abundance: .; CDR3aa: CASSLYSPSGTAVEYEQYF; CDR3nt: TGTGCCAGCAGCCTCTATTCCCCTTCCGGGACAGCAGTTGAATACGAGCAGTACTTC
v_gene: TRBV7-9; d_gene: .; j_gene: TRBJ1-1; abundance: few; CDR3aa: CASSFGRDTEAFF; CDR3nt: TGTGCCAGCAGCTTCGGCAGGGACACTGAAGCTTTCTTT
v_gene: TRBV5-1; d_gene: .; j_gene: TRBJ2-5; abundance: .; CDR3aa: CASSKDLQQETQYF; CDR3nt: TGCGCCAGCAGCAAGGACTTACAGCAAGAGACCCAGTACTTC
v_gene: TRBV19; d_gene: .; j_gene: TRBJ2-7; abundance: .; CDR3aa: CASSPGQSFSYEQYF; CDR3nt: TGTGCCAGTAGTCCTGGACAGTCTTTCTCCTACGAGCAGTACTTC
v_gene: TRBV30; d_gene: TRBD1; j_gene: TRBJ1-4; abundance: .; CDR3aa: CAWNRGHYEKLFF; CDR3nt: TGTGCCTGGAACAGGGGGCATTATGAAAAACTGTTTTTT
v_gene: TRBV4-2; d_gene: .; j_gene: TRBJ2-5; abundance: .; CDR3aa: CASSQTRQETQYF; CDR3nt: TGTGCCAGCAGCCAGACTAGGCAAGAGACCCAGTACTTC
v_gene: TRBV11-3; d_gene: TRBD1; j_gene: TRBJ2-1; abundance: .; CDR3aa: CASSLGGRTGTYNEQFF; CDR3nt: TGTGCCAGCAGCTTAGGAGGGCGGACAGGGACGTACAATGAGCAGTTCTTC
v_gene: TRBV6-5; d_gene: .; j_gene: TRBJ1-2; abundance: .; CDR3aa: CASSTGGRYGYPF; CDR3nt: TGTGCCAGCAGCACCGGGGGGAGGTATGGCTACCCCTTC
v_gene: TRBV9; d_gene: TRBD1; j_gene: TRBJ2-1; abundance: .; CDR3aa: CASSGRDSTYAEQFF; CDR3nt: TGTGCCAGCAGCGGCCGGGACAGTACCTACGCTGAGCAGTTCTTC
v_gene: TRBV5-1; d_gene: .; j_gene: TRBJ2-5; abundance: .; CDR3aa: CASSLAGKETQYF; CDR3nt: TGCGCCAGCAGCTTGGCGGGGAAGGAGACCCAGTACTTC
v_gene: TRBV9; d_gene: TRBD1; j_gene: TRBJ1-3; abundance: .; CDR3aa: CASTLYGDRVSGNTIYF; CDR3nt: TGTGCCAGCACCCTATACGGGGACAGGGTTTCTGGAAACACCATATATTTT
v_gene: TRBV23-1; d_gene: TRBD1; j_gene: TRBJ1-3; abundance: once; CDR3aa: CASSQSFSPGQGSRNTIYF; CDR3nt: TGCGCCAGCAGTCAGTCCTTTTCCCCGGGACAGGGGAGTAGAAACACCATATATTTT
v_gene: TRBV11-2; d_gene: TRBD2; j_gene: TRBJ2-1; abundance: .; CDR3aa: CASSPTSGYNEQFF; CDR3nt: TGTGCCAGCAGCCCGACTAGCGGGTACAATGAGCAGTTCTTC
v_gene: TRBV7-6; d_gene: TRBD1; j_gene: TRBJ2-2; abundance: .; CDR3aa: CASSTRDRGTAGELFF; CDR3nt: TGTGCCAGCAGCACACGGGACAGAGGGACGGCCGGGGAGCTGTTTTTT
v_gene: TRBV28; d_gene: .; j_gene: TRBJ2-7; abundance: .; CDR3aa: CASSLLAEQYF; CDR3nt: TGTGCCAGCAGTTTATTGGCCGAGCAGTACTTC
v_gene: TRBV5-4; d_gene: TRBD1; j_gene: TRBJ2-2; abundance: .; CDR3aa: CASSTLGQGAGELFF; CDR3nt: TGTGCCAGCAGCACCTTGGGACAGGGGGCCGGGGAGCTGTTTTTT
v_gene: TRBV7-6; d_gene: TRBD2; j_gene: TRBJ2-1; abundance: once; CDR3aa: CASSRLAGFNEQFF; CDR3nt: TGTGCCAGCAGTAGACTAGCGGGATTCAATGAGCAGTTCTTC
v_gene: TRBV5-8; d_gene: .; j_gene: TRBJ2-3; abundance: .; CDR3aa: CASSQRATDTQYF; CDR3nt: TGTGCCAGCAGCCAGAGGGCCACAGATACGCAGTATTTT
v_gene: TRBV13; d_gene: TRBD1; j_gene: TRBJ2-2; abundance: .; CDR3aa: CASGRTGINAGELFF; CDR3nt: TGTGCCAGCGGCAGGACAGGCATAAACGCCGGGGAGCTGTTTTTT
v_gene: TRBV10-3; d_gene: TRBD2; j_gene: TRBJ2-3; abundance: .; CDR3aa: CAIGPGLAGGDTQYF; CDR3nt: TGTGCCATCGGTCCCGGACTAGCGGGAGGAGATACGCAGTATTTT
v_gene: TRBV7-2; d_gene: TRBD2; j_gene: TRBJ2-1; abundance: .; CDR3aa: CASSPGRGGSYNEQFF; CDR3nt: TGTGCCAGCAGCCCCGGGAGGGGGGGTTCCTACAATGAGCAGTTCTTC